The 30 T cell receptor beta chains given below trace back to one sample, sequenced in a study of Graves' ophthalmopathy and Graves' hyperthyroidism. Using RNA transcripts, the TCR beta CDR3 regions were amplified. Following a first-round RT-PCR that used HTBI primers, a second-round multiplex PCR was carried out. One entry per CDR3 protein, called by TCRdb with MiXCR from the multiplex PCR reads. This sample has about 400,000 distinct CDR3 sequences, with around 16% found just once. Sample: peripheral blood. All receptors derive from a woman under 30 with Graves' ophthalmopathy.

This chain links TRBV12-3 or TRBV12-4 with TRBJ2-7; 13 bases are shared with TRBD2. This CDR3 contains 15 residues. The J segment lost 3 bases and the V segment lost 5 bases, leaving 4 bases of the junction unmatched. The CDR3 coding sequence is TGTGCCAGCAGTCCGACTAGCGGGAGGTACTACGAGCAGTACTTC. It encodes CASSPTSGRYYEQYF.

Many counts were recorded for this clonotype. V and J are TRBV6-1 and TRBJ2-5; no firm D call. Germline loops: CDR1 MNHNS, CDR2 SASEGT. V gave up 6 bases and J gave up 5 bases, with 13 bases separating them. The CDR3 runs 13 residues. CDR3 DNA: TGTGCCAGCAGGTTCGACTCTCATGAGACCCAGTACTTC. This encodes CASRFDSHETQYF.

There are many counts of this clonotype. This sequence joins TRBV2 and TRBJ2-7, with 11 bases lining up with TRBD2. There are 15 residues in the CDR3. Trimming cost V 1 base and J 5 bases; bases outside gene matches: 4. Germline V gene sequence: CDR1 SNHLY, CDR2 FYNNEI. CDR3 in DNA: TGTGCCAGCAGTGAAGAAGTAGCGGGGGGGCACGAGCAGTACTTC. Translation: CASSEEVAGGHEQYF.

In this sample, this clonotype turned up many times. The chain is built from TRBV28 and TRBJ1-1; 8 bases are shared with TRBD1. The CDR3 is made up of 16 amino acids. CDR1 and CDR2 (germline): MDHEN, SYDVKM. J gave up 4 bases and V 3 bases, and 10 bases lay outside the gene matches. CDR3 nucleotide sequence: TGTGCCAGCAGTTTTGTTTTGGGACAGGTTTTCACTGAAGCTTTCTTT. It encodes CASSFVLGQVFTEAFF.

The chain couples TRBV11-3 to TRBJ2-5; D is ambiguous. The CDR3 runs 13 residues. Per the germline V gene, CDR1 is SGHNT and CDR2 is YENEEA. V was shortened by 5 bases and J by 4 bases, with 11 bases between the two germline ends. The CDR3 bases are TGTGCCAGCAGCCTCCCCCCCCCAGAGACCCAGTACTTC. This encodes CASSLPPPETQYF.

V usage is TRBV7-9 and J usage is TRBJ2-7; no definite D call. Germline CDR1 is SEHNR and CDR2 is FQNEAQ (reference sequence). The CDR3 consists of 14 residues. V gave up 3 bases and J gave up 2 bases, with 11 bases separating them. CDR3 sequence (DNA): TGTGCCAGCAGCTTCGGCCGGACGCCCTACGAGCAGTACTTC. Its translation is CASSFGRTPYEQYF. Complete variable domain (other parts from reference TRBV7-9 and TRBJ2-7): DTGVSQNPRHKITKRGQNVTFRCDPISEHNRLYWYRQTLGQGPEFLTYFQNEAQLEKSRLLSDRFSAERPKGSFSTLEIQRTEQGDSAMYLCASSFGRTPYEQYFGPGTRLTVT.

This clonotype was observed at least ten times. This chain joins TRBV7-2 and TRBJ2-7; D is unclear. The CDR3 loop spans 15 amino acids. Trimming removed 5 bases from V and 0 bases from J, with 14 bases in between. CDR1 and CDR2 (germline): SGHTA, FQGNSA. DNA for the CDR3: TGTGCCAGCAGCCTCCAGGTTGGGAACTCCTACGAGCAGTACTTC. Protein product: CASSLQVGNSYEQYF.

This clonotype was observed many times. This chain joins TRBV7-2 and TRBJ2-5; tentatively, D is TRBD1 or TRBD2 (6 bases each). The V gene lost 2 bases and the J gene lost 8 bases, with 15 bases spanning the gap. The CDR3 spans 14 residues. Germline V CDR1 and CDR2: SGHTA, FQGNSA. CDR3: CASSLLQGAGTQYF. In DNA form, the CDR3 reads TGTGCCAGCAGCTTATTACAGGGAGCGGGTACCCAGTACTTC.

The sample holds many counts of this clonotype. The J gene is TRBJ2-7, the V gene TRBV5-1; 7 bases match TRBD1. From germline, CDR1 is SGHRS and CDR2 YFSETQ. The length of the CDR3 is 15 residues. The junction had 9 bases not matched to a gene; V was cut back by 3 bases and J by 3 bases. CDR3: CASSYRQGAYYEQYF. The CDR3, as DNA: TGCGCCAGCAGCTACCGACAGGGAGCCTACTACGAGCAGTACTTC. Using reference TRBV5-1 and TRBJ2-7 for the parts outside the CDR3, the full variable domain is KAGVTQTPRYLIKTRGQQVTLSCSPISGHRSVSWYQQTPGQGLQFLFEYFSETQRNKGNFPGRFSGRQFSNSRSEMNVSTLELGDSALYLCASSYRQGAYYEQYFGPGTRLTVT.

This clonotype has at least ten counts. The rearrangement joins TRBV5-1 to TRBJ2-4; D uncertain. From germline, CDR1 is SGHRS and CDR2 YFSETQ. V was shortened by 2 bases and J by 0 bases, with 6 bases between the two germline ends. The CDR3 is 14 residues long. The CDR3 nucleotides read TGCGCCAGCAGCTTCGAGCTAGCCAAAAACATTCAGTACTTC. Its protein product is CASSFELAKNIQYF.

The sample holds many counts of this clonotype. V and J are TRBV7-2 and TRBJ2-2; D unclear. This CDR3 is 17 amino acids long. V gave up 1 base and J gave up 7 bases, with 19 bases separating them. From germline, CDR1 is SGHTA and CDR2 FQGNSA. The CDR3 bases are TGTGCCAGCAGCTTAGGGCATCGCGGCACGCTCGTCGGGGAGCTGTTTTTT. Protein product: CASSLGHRGTLVGELFF.

This clonotype was detected ten times or more. The chain links TRBV15 to TRBJ2-2; tentatively, D is TRBD2 (5 bases). V lost 1 base, J lost 13 bases, and 10 bases lay in between. In germline, CDR1 is LNHNV, CDR2 YYDKDF (reference sequence). The CDR3 covers 12 residues. The CDR3 nucleotides are TGTGCCACCAGCAGAGGAGGCCGGGGGCTGTTTTTT. It translates to CATSRGGRGLFF.

A few counts support this clonotype. The V gene is TRBV2, the J gene TRBJ2-2; possibly TRBD1 for D (7 bases). V lost 10 bases, J lost 4 bases, and 22 bases lay in between. Germline values: CDR1 SNHLY, CDR2 FYNNEI. The CDR3 has 16 residues. CDR3 in DNA: TGTGCCACCCAGGACAGGAGTTACGGGGGCACCGGGGAGCTGTTTTTT. Encoded protein: CATQDRSYGGTGELFF. The variable domain in full, completed from reference TRBV2 and TRBJ2-2, reads EPEVTQTPSHQVTQMGQEVILRCVPISNHLYFYWYRQILGQKVEFLVSFYNNEISEKSEIFDDQFSVERPDGSNFTLKIRSTKLEDSAMYFCATQDRSYGGTGELFFGEGSRLTVL.

This clonotype has at least ten counts. The chain is built from TRBV7-2 and TRBJ2-5, with TRBD2 matching over 11 bases. The CDR3 covers 15 residues. Germline assignment: CDR1 SGHTA and CDR2 FQGNSA. V lost 5 bases, J lost 4 bases, and 6 bases stayed unmatched. CDR3 protein: CASSISGGAGETQYF. The CDR3 DNA reads TGTGCCAGCAGCATTAGCGGGGGGGCCGGAGAGACCCAGTACTTC.

This clonotype appeared a single time. The chain's CDR3 is CASSSYYSNQPQHF. Here the CDR3 DNA reads TGTGCCAGCAGCTCCTATTATAGCAATCAGCCCCAGCATTTT. The chain recombines TRBV7-2 with TRBJ1-5, with D unclear. This CDR3 spans 14 amino acids. V was shortened by 4 bases and J by 0 bases, with 7 bases between the two germline ends. Germline V gene data show CDR1 as SGHTA and CDR2 as FQGNSA.

Ten or more counts support this clonotype. The chain links TRBV7-9 to TRBJ2-5; D perhaps matches TRBD1 (6 bases). The length of the CDR3 is 15 residues. Trimming stripped 4 bases from V and 1 base from J, with 13 bases between. The germline V gene has CDR1 SEHNR and CDR2 FQNEAQ (reference sequence). CDR3: CASSSGTKIQETQYF. The CDR3 nucleotides are TGTGCCAGCAGCTCCGGGACAAAAATCCAAGAGACCCAGTACTTC.

This clonotype appeared many times. An end of the junction does not agree with germline; a read error may underlie this. The CDR3 is CASSLGVRTTIQTSF. CDR3 nucleotides: TGTGCCAGCAGCTTAGGTGTGCGGACAACTATACAGACCTCCTTC. The J gene is TRBJ2-7, the V gene TRBV7-2, with D maybe TRBD1 (5 bases). This CDR3 is built from 15 residues. Germline loops: CDR1 SGHTA, CDR2 FQGNSA.

In this sample, this clonotype turned up many times. V usage is TRBV7-3 and J usage is TRBJ1-1; unclear D gene. The CDR3 is 13 amino acids. Trimming left V 1 base short and J 7 bases short, with 10 bases between. CDR1 is SGHTA, CDR2 FQGTGA, per germline. CDR3 region: CASSLKGPGEAFF. CDR3 sequence (DNA): TGTGCCAGCAGCTTAAAGGGTCCCGGTGAAGCTTTCTTT. Together with reference TRBV7-3 and TRBJ1-1, the CDR3 gives the full variable domain: GAGVSQTPSNKVTEKGKYVELRCDPISGHTALYWYRQSLGQGPEFLIYFQGTGAADDSGLPNDRFFAVRPEGSVSTLKIQRTERGDSAVYLCASSLKGPGEAFFGQGTRLTVV.

This clonotype was seen at least ten times. The DNA of the CDR3 is TGTGCCAGCAGCTTTGCGGGAGCGAGCCACGAGCAGTACTTC. It specifies CASSFAGASHEQYF. V usage is TRBV27 and J usage is TRBJ2-7; 7 bases are a match to TRBD2. Unmatched junction bases numbered 10, after V lost 6 bases and J lost 5 bases. The CDR3 is 14 residues long. Germline-derived CDR1 and CDR2 are MNHEY and SMNVEV (reference sequence).

Many counts were recorded for this clonotype. This rearrangement joins TRBV15 to TRBJ2-5; tentatively, D is TRBD2 (6 bases). Germline V gene lookup returns CDR1 LNHNV and CDR2 YYDKDF (reference sequence). The V gene lost 9 bases and the J gene lost 4 bases, with 18 bases spanning the gap. The CDR3 is 14 amino acids. The CDR3 spells CATLQMGGAETQYF. The DNA for the CDR3 is TGTGCCACTCTCCAAATGGGGGGAGCAGAGACCCAGTACTTC.

This clonotype was observed at least ten times. The V gene is TRBV10-2, the J gene TRBJ1-1; D gene unclear. This CDR3 has 12 residues. CDR1 is WSHSY and CDR2 is SAAADI in the germline V gene. V lost 3 bases and J 7 bases, leaving 9 bases between the germline ends. This chain's CDR3 is CASSEPYVEAFF. CDR3 DNA: TGCGCCAGCAGTGAACCATATGTTGAAGCTTTCTTT.

This clonotype was recorded at least ten times. V gene TRBV10-2 combines with J gene TRBJ2-7; 8 nucleotides align to TRBD2. The CDR3 has 15 residues. CDR1 and CDR2 from the germline V gene are WSHSY and SAAADI. Losses at the gene ends were 3 bases for V and 5 bases for J; bases not matched to a gene: 9. The CDR3 reads CASSDFSGGRDEQYF. DNA of the CDR3: TGCGCCAGCAGTGATTTCTCGGGGGGGCGGGACGAGCAGTACTTC.

As concerns this clonotype: An end of the junction does not agree with germline; a read error may underlie this. The rearrangement links TRBV12-3 or TRBV12-4 to TRBJ1-1, with D maybe TRBD1 (6 bases). This CDR3 spans 14 amino acids. The DNA of the CDR3 is TGTGCCAGCAGCACCCAGGGGCGAAGCACTAAAGCTTTCTTT. This translates into CASSTQGRSTKAFF.

Ten or more counts support this clonotype. The chain uses TRBV4-3 and TRBJ2-3; TRBD1 might be the D (6 bases). With 0 bases removed from V and 3 bases from J, the gap between germline ends came to 10 bases. CDR3 size: 15 residues. Germline assignment: CDR1 LGHNA and CDR2 YSLEER. This CDR3 is CASSQEEGVTDTQYF. The CDR3 nucleotides are TGCGCCAGCAGCCAAGAAGAGGGGGTTACAGATACGCAGTATTTT.

This clonotype was recorded at least ten times. In nucleotides, the CDR3 is TGTGCCAGCAGTTCGCGGACCTTTAGCAATCAGCCCCAGCATTTT. Protein product: CASSSRTFSNQPQHF. V and J are TRBV6-2 or TRBV6-3 and TRBJ1-5, with D unresolved. Germline loops: CDR1 MNHEY, CDR2 SVGEGT. The germline V and J ends were trimmed by 4 bases and 0 bases, with 10 bases remaining between them. This CDR3 has 15 amino acids.

This clonotype was picked up many times. The V and J genes are TRBV7-2 and TRBJ2-7; D call uncertain. The germline V and J ends were trimmed by 3 bases and 6 bases, with 15 bases remaining between them. The V gene's germline CDR1 is SGHTA and CDR2 FQGNSA. The CDR3 covers 14 residues. This CDR3 reads CASSLPAPPGEQYF. CDR3 DNA: TGTGCCAGCAGCTTGCCAGCGCCTCCAGGCGAGCAGTACTTC.

At least ten counts were recorded for this clonotype. The rearrangement uses TRBV5-1 and TRBJ2-5; D might be TRBD1 (5 bases). From germline, CDR1 is SGHRS and CDR2 YFSETQ. Trimming stripped 0 bases from V and 3 bases from J, with 9 bases between. The CDR3 length is 14 residues. The CDR3 loop reads CASSLDPGKETQYF. DNA of the CDR3: TGCGCCAGCAGCTTGGATCCAGGGAAAGAGACCCAGTACTTC.

This clonotype was observed at least ten times. The chain combines TRBV6-1 with TRBJ2-7, with 7 bases lining up with TRBD1. Germline CDR1 and CDR2: MNHNS and SASEGT. The CDR3 consists of 12 residues. V trimming: 10 bases; J trimming: 2 bases; junction bases outside the gene matches: 5. CDR3 in DNA: TGTGCCACGGGACAGCAAACCTACGAGCAGTACTTC. This encodes CATGQQTYEQYF.

This clonotype was observed a handful of times. The chain links TRBV20-1 to TRBJ1-6; tentative D call: TRBD1 (5 bases). V lost 3 bases, J lost 9 bases, and 9 bases lay in between. This CDR3 is 12 amino acids long. CDR1 and CDR2 (germline): DFQATT, SNEGSKA (reference sequence). CDR3 residues: CSARIGTSPLHF. CDR3 sequence (DNA): TGCAGTGCTAGGATTGGGACTTCACCCCTCCACTTT.

This clonotype was recorded many times. The chain couples TRBV2 to TRBJ1-5, with D unclear. CDR3 length: 13 residues. V lost 5 bases and J 5 bases, leaving 10 bases between the germline ends. CDR1 SNHLY and CDR2 FYNNEI come from the germline V gene. CDR3 region: CASSWEIDQPQHF. The CDR3 region has the DNA TGTGCCAGCAGTTGGGAGATAGATCAGCCCCAGCATTTT.